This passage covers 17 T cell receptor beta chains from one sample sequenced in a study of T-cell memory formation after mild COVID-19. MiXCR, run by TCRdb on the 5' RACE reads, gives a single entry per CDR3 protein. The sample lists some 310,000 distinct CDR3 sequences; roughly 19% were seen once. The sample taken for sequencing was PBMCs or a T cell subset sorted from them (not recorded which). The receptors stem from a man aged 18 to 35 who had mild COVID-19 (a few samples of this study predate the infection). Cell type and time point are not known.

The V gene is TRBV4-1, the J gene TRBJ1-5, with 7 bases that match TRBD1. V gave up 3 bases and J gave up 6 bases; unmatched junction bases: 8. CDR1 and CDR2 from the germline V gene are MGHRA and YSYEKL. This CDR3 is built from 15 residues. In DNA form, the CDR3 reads TGCGCCAGCAGCCACAATACAGGGGACGGTCAGCCCCAGCATTTT. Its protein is CASSHNTGDGQPQHF.

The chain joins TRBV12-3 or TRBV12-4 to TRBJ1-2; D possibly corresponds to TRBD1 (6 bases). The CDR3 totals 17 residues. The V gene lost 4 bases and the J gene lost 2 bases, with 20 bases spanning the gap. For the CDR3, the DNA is TGTGCCAGCAGTTCAAGGGGCAGGGGCGTCTCGAACTATGGCTACACCTTC. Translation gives CASSSRGRGVSNYGYTF.

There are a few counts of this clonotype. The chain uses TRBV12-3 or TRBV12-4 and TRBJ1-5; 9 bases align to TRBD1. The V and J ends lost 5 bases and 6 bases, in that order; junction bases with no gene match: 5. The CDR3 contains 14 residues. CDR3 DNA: TGTGCCAGCAGTCGGGGACAGGGCTTTCAGCCCCAGCATTTT. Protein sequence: CASSRGQGFQPQHF.

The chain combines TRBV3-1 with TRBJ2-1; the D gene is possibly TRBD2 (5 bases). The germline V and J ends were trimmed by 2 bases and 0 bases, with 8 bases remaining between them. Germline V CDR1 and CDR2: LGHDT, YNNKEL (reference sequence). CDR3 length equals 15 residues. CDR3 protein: CASSQRGISYNEQFF. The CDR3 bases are TGTGCCAGCAGCCAACGGGGAATCTCCTACAATGAGCAGTTCTTC.

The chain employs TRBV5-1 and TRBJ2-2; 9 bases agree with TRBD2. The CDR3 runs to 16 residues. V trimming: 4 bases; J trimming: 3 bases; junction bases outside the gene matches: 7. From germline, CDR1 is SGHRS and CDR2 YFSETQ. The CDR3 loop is CASSGSGGPDTGELFF. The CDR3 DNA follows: TGCGCCAGCAGCGGCAGCGGGGGGCCGGACACCGGGGAGCTGTTTTTT.

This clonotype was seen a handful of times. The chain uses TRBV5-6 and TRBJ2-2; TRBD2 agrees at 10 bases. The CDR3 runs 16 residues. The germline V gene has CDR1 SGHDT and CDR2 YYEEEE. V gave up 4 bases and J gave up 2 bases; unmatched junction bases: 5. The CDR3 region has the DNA TGTGCCAGCAGCCCGGGACTAGCGATAAACACCGGGGAGCTGTTTTTT. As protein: CASSPGLAINTGELFF.

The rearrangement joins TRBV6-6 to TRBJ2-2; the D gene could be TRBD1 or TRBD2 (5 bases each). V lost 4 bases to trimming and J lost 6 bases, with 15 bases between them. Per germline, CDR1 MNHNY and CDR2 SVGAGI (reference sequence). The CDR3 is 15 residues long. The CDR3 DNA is TGTGCCAGCAGTTCCTCCGGGACGGGCCCCGGGGAGCTGTTTTTT. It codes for CASSSSGTGPGELFF.

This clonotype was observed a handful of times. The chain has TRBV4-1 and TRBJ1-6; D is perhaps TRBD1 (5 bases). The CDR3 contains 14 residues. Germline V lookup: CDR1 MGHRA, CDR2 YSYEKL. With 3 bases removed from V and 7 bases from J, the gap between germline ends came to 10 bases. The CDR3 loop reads CASSQQGVNSPLHF. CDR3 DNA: TGCGCCAGCAGCCAGCAAGGGGTAAATTCACCCCTCCACTTT.

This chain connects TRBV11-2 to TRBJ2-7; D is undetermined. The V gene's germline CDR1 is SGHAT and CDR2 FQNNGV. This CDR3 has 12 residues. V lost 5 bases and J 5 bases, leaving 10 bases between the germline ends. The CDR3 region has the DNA TGTGCCAGCAGCCACGGTAGTAACGAGCAGTACTTC. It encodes CASSHGSNEQYF.

The CDR3 protein is CASTPGLAGVETQYF. Written as DNA, the CDR3 is TGTGCCAGTACACCGGGACTAGCGGGAGTAGAGACCCAGTACTTC. The rearrangement joins TRBV12-3 or TRBV12-4 to TRBJ2-5, with 14 bases aligning to TRBD2. Losses at the gene ends were 9 bases for V and 4 bases for J; bases not matched to a gene: 7. This CDR3 has 15 residues.

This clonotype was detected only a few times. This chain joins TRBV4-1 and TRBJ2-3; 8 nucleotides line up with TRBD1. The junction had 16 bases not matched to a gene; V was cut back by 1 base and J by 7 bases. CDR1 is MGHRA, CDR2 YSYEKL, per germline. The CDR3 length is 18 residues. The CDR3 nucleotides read TGCGCCAGCAGCCAAGTTGTGAACGCGGCAGGGGGCGTCTATACGCAGTATTTT. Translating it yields CASSQVVNAAGGVYTQYF.

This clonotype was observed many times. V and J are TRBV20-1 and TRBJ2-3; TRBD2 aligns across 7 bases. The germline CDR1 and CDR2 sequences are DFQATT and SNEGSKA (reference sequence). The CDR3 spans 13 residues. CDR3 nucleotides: TGCAGAGCGGGGCCCCCTAGCACAGATACGCAGTATTTT. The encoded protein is CRAGPPSTDTQYF.

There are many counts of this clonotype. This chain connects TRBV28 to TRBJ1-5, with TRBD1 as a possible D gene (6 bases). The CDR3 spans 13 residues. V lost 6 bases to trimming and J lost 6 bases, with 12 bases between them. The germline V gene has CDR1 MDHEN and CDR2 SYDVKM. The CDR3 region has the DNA TGTGCCAGCAGCCAGGACAGATTTCAGCCCCAGCATTTT. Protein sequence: CASSQDRFQPQHF.

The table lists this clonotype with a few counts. CDR3 bases: TGTGCCAGCAGCGGCTCCCAAGTTTGGGCCGGGGAGCTGTTTTTT. This encodes CASSGSQVWAGELFF. This chain connects TRBV7-9 to TRBJ2-2; the D is unclear. Trimming left V 5 bases short and J 6 bases short, with 16 bases between. Germline CDR1 is SEHNR and CDR2 is FQNEAQ (reference sequence). The CDR3 runs 15 residues.

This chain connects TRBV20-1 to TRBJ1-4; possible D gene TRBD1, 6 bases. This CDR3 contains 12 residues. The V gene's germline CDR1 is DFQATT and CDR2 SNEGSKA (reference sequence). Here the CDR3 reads CSAGVSNEKLFF. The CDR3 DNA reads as TGCAGCGCAGGGGTGTCTAATGAAAAACTGTTTTTT.

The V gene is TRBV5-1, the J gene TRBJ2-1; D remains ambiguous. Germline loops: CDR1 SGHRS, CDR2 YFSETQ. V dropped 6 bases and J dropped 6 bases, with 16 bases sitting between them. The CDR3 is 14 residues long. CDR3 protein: CASTWGSGINEQFF. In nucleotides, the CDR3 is TGCGCCAGCACCTGGGGTAGTGGGATCAATGAGCAGTTCTTC.

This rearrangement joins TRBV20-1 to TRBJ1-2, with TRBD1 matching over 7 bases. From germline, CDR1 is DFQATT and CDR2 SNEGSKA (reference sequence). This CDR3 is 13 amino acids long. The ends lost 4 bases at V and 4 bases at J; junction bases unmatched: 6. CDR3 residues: CSAMTGRGYGYTF. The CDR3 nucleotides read TGCAGTGCTATGACAGGGCGAGGCTATGGCTACACCTTC.